These T cell receptor beta chains were read from a single sample in a study of blood T cell repertoires in COVID-19. Some clones are missing from TCRdb's copy, which holds only in-frame ones; the method was immunoSEQ multiplex PCR. The data show approximately 150,000 clones, approximately 80% seen once. The sequencing input was peripheral blood. The receptors here all came from a woman aged 45-65 years in a cohort sampled during active or convalescent COVID-19. The CDR3 runs from the conserved cysteine through the conserved F or W. Each record gives: clone size, J gene, D gene, V gene, CDR3 protein, CDR3 DNA. D genes are given only for firm matches. Some rows mark clone size as missing; the rest say once, few, many or name a class of expanded clone.

clone_size: NA
j_call: TRBJ1-1
d_call: TRBD1
v_call: TRBV6-5
cdr3_aa: CASSPGDRKNTEAFF
cdr3_nt: TGTGCCAGCAGCCCAGGGGACAGGAAGAACACTGAAGCTTTCTTT

clone_size: NA
j_call: TRBJ2-5
d_call: NA
v_call: TRBV15
cdr3_aa: CATSRGTNQGGPQETQYF
cdr3_nt: TGTGCCACCAGCAGAGGGACGAATCAGGGGGGCCCTCAAGAGACCCAGTACTTC

clone_size: NA
j_call: TRBJ2-3
d_call: TRBD2
v_call: TRBV20-1
cdr3_aa: CSASGAGTSVTDTQYF
cdr3_nt: TGCAGTGCTAGTGGGGCTGGGACTAGCGTGACAGATACGCAGTATTTT

clone_size: NA
j_call: TRBJ2-1
d_call: NA
v_call: TRBV3-1/TRBV3-2
cdr3_aa: CASSQEDLGGKQFF
cdr3_nt: TGTGCCAGCAGCCAAGAGGACCTAGGAGGGAAGCAGTTCTTC

clone_size: NA
j_call: TRBJ2-5
d_call: NA
v_call: TRBV6-5
cdr3_aa: CASSYSAGNQETQYF
cdr3_nt: TGTGCCAGCAGTTACTCTGCGGGAAACCAAGAGACCCAGTACTTC

clone_size: NA
j_call: TRBJ1-5
d_call: TRBD1
v_call: TRBV5-8
cdr3_aa: CASSLGTGGLGNQPQHF
cdr3_nt: TGTGCCAGCAGCCTAGGGACAGGGGGCTTGGGCAATCAGCCCCAGCATTTT

clone_size: NA
j_call: TRBJ1-2
d_call: NA
v_call: TRBV5-1
cdr3_aa: CASSWGPSGVRHGYTF
cdr3_nt: TGCGCCAGCAGCTGGGGCCCGTCAGGGGTTCGTCATGGCTACACCTTC

clone_size: NA
j_call: TRBJ1-4
d_call: NA
v_call: TRBV5-6
cdr3_aa: CASRGAANNEKLFF
cdr3_nt: TGTGCCAGCAGGGGGGCCGCGAATAATGAAAAACTGTTTTTT

clone_size: few
j_call: TRBJ1-3
d_call: TRBD1
v_call: TRBV5-1
cdr3_aa: CASSSGTGGGNTIYF
cdr3_nt: TGCGCCAGCAGCTCCGGGACAGGGGGTGGAAACACCATATATTTT

clone_size: NA
j_call: TRBJ2-3
d_call: TRBD2
v_call: TRBV4-1
cdr3_aa: CASSQDTGLASDTQYF
cdr3_nt: TGCGCCAGCAGCCAAGATACAGGACTAGCCTCAGATACGCAGTATTTT

clone_size: once
j_call: TRBJ1-1
d_call: NA
v_call: TRBV18
cdr3_aa: CASSPQPMGREAFF
cdr3_nt: TGTGCCAGCTCACCTCAGCCGATGGGGAGAGAAGCTTTCTTT

clone_size: few
j_call: TRBJ2-2
d_call: NA
v_call: TRBV19
cdr3_aa: CASRGVTGELFF
cdr3_nt: TGTGCCAGCCGCGGGGTAACCGGGGAGCTGTTTTTT

clone_size: NA
j_call: TRBJ2-2
d_call: NA
v_call: TRBV10-3
cdr3_aa: CAISESRGWSNTGELFF
cdr3_nt: TGTGCCATCAGTGAGTCCCGGGGGTGGTCGAACACCGGGGAGCTGTTTTTT

clone_size: NA
j_call: TRBJ2-1
d_call: TRBD2
v_call: TRBV5-1
cdr3_aa: CASSSAKTAGPNNEQFF
cdr3_nt: TGCGCCAGCAGCTCGGCTAAGACAGCGGGGCCAAACAATGAGCAGTTCTTC

clone_size: NA
j_call: TRBJ1-3
d_call: NA
v_call: TRBV18
cdr3_aa: CASSLGNRDSGNTIYF
cdr3_nt: TGTGCCAGCTCACTGGGGAACAGGGATTCTGGAAACACCATATATTTT

clone_size: NA
j_call: TRBJ1-4
d_call: TRBD1
v_call: TRBV5-4
cdr3_aa: CASSQGGQENEKLFF
cdr3_nt: TGTGCCAGCAGCCAGGGGGGACAGGAGAATGAAAAACTGTTTTTT

clone_size: NA
j_call: TRBJ2-6
d_call: NA
v_call: TRBV18
cdr3_aa: CASSANRAGANVLTF
cdr3_nt: TGTGCCAGCTCAGCGAACAGGGCTGGGGCCAACGTCCTGACTTTC

clone_size: few
j_call: TRBJ1-1
d_call: NA
v_call: TRBV6-1
cdr3_aa: CASSEQQGGGTEAFF
cdr3_nt: TGTGCCAGCAGTGAACAGCAGGGCGGCGGCACTGAAGCTTTCTTT

clone_size: NA
j_call: TRBJ1-1
d_call: TRBD1
v_call: TRBV5-6
cdr3_aa: CASSRRTGVNTEAFF
cdr3_nt: TGTGCCAGCAGCCGAAGGACAGGGGTGAACACTGAAGCTTTCTTT

clone_size: NA
j_call: TRBJ2-7
d_call: TRBD1
v_call: TRBV12-3/TRBV12-4
cdr3_aa: CASSLGTGEQYF
cdr3_nt: TGTGCCAGCAGTTTGGGGACAGGCGAGCAGTACTTC

clone_size: NA
j_call: TRBJ2-7
d_call: TRBD2
v_call: TRBV7-2
cdr3_aa: CASSSISGGAYEQYF
cdr3_nt: TGTGCCAGCAGCTCCATTAGCGGGGGGGCCTACGAGCAGTACTTC

clone_size: NA
j_call: TRBJ1-1
d_call: NA
v_call: TRBV5-1
cdr3_aa: CASSPSTNTEAFF
cdr3_nt: TGCGCCAGCAGCCCGAGTACCAACACTGAAGCTTTCTTT

clone_size: NA
j_call: TRBJ1-2
d_call: NA
v_call: TRBV10-2
cdr3_aa: CASSRYSNYGYTF
cdr3_nt: TGCGCCAGCAGCCGGTACTCTAACTATGGCTACACCTTC

clone_size: NA
j_call: TRBJ1-4
d_call: NA
v_call: TRBV10-3
cdr3_aa: CAISDPGLVADEKLFF
cdr3_nt: TGTGCCATCAGTGACCCTGGACTTGTGGCGGATGAAAAACTGTTTTTT

clone_size: once
j_call: TRBJ2-4
d_call: TRBD2
v_call: TRBV7-2
cdr3_aa: CASSSGLAGGVGIQYF
cdr3_nt: TGTGCCAGCAGCTCAGGACTAGCGGGGGGAGTCGGCATTCAGTACTTC

clone_size: NA
j_call: TRBJ1-2
d_call: NA
v_call: TRBV19
cdr3_aa: CASSNDGIYGYTF
cdr3_nt: TGTGCCAGTAGTAATGACGGGATCTATGGCTACACCTTC

clone_size: NA
j_call: TRBJ2-3
d_call: TRBD2
v_call: TRBV7-2
cdr3_aa: CASSLAGGLADTQYF
cdr3_nt: TGTGCCAGCAGCCTAGCGGGGGGTCTTGCAGATACGCAGTATTTT

clone_size: NA
j_call: TRBJ2-7
d_call: NA
v_call: TRBV6-5
cdr3_aa: CASSYSSLEGYEQYF
cdr3_nt: TGTGCCAGCAGTTACTCGAGCCTAGAGGGCTACGAGCAGTACTTC

clone_size: NA
j_call: TRBJ2-7
d_call: TRBD2
v_call: TRBV6-5
cdr3_aa: CASSSAGDSYEQYF
cdr3_nt: TGTGCCAGCAGTTCAGCGGGGGACTCCTACGAGCAGTACTTC

clone_size: NA
j_call: TRBJ1-1
d_call: NA
v_call: TRBV30
cdr3_aa: CAWSVSRGTEAFF
cdr3_nt: TGTGCCTGGAGTGTGTCCAGGGGCACTGAAGCTTTCTTT

clone_size: once
j_call: TRBJ2-7
d_call: TRBD2
v_call: TRBV7-9
cdr3_aa: CASSKPGLDYEQYF
cdr3_nt: TGTGCCAGCAGTAAACCGGGACTAGATTACGAGCAGTACTTC

clone_size: NA
j_call: TRBJ1-1
d_call: NA
v_call: TRBV10-3
cdr3_aa: CAISEISTENTEAFF
cdr3_nt: TGTGCCATCAGTGAGATAAGCACAGAGAACACTGAAGCTTTCTTT

clone_size: NA
j_call: TRBJ2-3
d_call: NA
v_call: TRBV5-1
cdr3_aa: CASSLAGTLTDTQYF
cdr3_nt: TGCGCCAGCAGCTTGGCTGGGACACTCACAGATACGCAGTATTTT

clone_size: once
j_call: TRBJ2-1
d_call: TRBD2
v_call: TRBV18
cdr3_aa: CASSPLSGGSSYNEQFF
cdr3_nt: TGTGCCAGCTCACCACTCAGCGGGGGGAGCTCCTACAATGAGCAGTTCTTC

clone_size: NA
j_call: TRBJ2-6
d_call: TRBD1
v_call: TRBV9
cdr3_aa: CASSVDRVSGANVLTF
cdr3_nt: TGTGCCAGCAGCGTTGACAGGGTCTCTGGGGCCAACGTCCTGACTTTC

clone_size: NA
j_call: TRBJ1-1
d_call: NA
v_call: TRBV7-9
cdr3_aa: CASSSTTVNTEAFF
cdr3_nt: TGTGCCAGCAGCTCTACGACAGTGAACACTGAAGCTTTCTTT

clone_size: NA
j_call: TRBJ2-7
d_call: TRBD1
v_call: TRBV25-1
cdr3_aa: CASSPSTEYRDSHYEQYF
cdr3_nt: TGTGCCAGCAGCCCATCTACCGAGTACCGGGACAGCCACTACGAGCAGTACTTC

clone_size: once
j_call: TRBJ1-1
d_call: NA
v_call: TRBV3-1/TRBV3-2
cdr3_aa: CASSHSRGRVNTEAFF
cdr3_nt: TGTGCCAGCAGCCATTCCAGGGGACGGGTGAACACTGAAGCTTTCTTT

clone_size: NA
j_call: TRBJ1-5
d_call: NA
v_call: TRBV27
cdr3_aa: CASSATGGVGNQPQHF
cdr3_nt: TGTGCCAGCAGTGCAACAGGTGGGGTTGGCAATCAGCCCCAGCATTTT

clone_size: NA
j_call: TRBJ2-7
d_call: TRBD1
v_call: TRBV29-1
cdr3_aa: CSVKRTGNEQYF
cdr3_nt: TGCAGCGTCAAACGGACAGGGAACGAGCAGTACTTC

clone_size: once
j_call: TRBJ2-6
d_call: NA
v_call: TRBV19
cdr3_aa: CASSIGRSGANVLTF
cdr3_nt: TGTGCCAGTAGTATAGGTCGCTCTGGGGCCAACGTCCTGACTTTC

clone_size: NA
j_call: TRBJ2-3
d_call: NA
v_call: TRBV5-1
cdr3_aa: CASSFESTDTQYF
cdr3_nt: TGCGCCAGCAGCTTTGAGAGCACAGATACGCAGTATTTT

clone_size: NA
j_call: TRBJ1-1
d_call: TRBD1
v_call: TRBV6-5
cdr3_aa: CAGLDRVAEAFF
cdr3_nt: TGTGCCGGCCTCGACAGGGTTGCTGAAGCTTTCTTT

clone_size: NA
j_call: TRBJ1-5
d_call: NA
v_call: TRBV5-8
cdr3_aa: CASSLGQYSNQPQHF
cdr3_nt: TGTGCCAGCAGCTTGGGACAATATAGCAATCAGCCCCAGCATTTT

clone_size: NA
j_call: TRBJ2-3
d_call: TRBD2
v_call: TRBV29-1
cdr3_aa: CSVHSGLAGGTDTQYF
cdr3_nt: TGCAGCGTTCACAGTGGACTAGCGGGGGGCACAGATACGCAGTATTTT

clone_size: NA
j_call: TRBJ1-2
d_call: NA
v_call: TRBV6-5
cdr3_aa: CASFLNGDGYTF
cdr3_nt: TGTGCCAGCTTCCTGAACGGGGATGGCTACACCTTC